This T cell receptor beta chain was profiled in a study of cytomegalovirus exposure and HLA in healthy donors (dated by TCRdb to 2016 to 2017). The study in broad terms: An earlier analysis of about 560 of the donors reported approximately 280 Gb of sequence data and about 120 million unique TCR beta sequences obtained from around 190 million T cells. Roughly 320 gigabases of sequencing data and about 92 million unique TCR sequences made up an early release that covered 640 HLA-typed donors. Of the approximately 400 genotyped donors, approximately 80% fell in the genetic ancestry cluster associated with self-reported Caucasian donors. The aim of the study was to test whether cataloging public T cell receptors could identify signatures of past pathogen exposure. The study used immunosequencing to profile the T cell repertoires of several hundred subjects and linked those repertoires to cytomegalovirus serostatus. A separate validation cohort of some 130 different subjects was used in addition to the 666-subject first cohort. To predict cytomegalovirus infection status, the study brought together high-throughput TCR immunosequencing, statistical association of individual TCRs with disease status, and machine learning. To study patterns of TCR occurrence, a later analysis re-analyzed previously published TCR beta repertoires from 700 or so donors and added high-resolution HLA genotyping. In the later analysis, no new phenotypic data were used to find candidate immune exposures; instead, reliance was placed on TCR beta sequences and their occurrence across donors. An earlier analysis of fewer than 700 of the donors applied high-throughput TCR beta sequencing to assess whether each TCR beta V gene segment acted as functional or pseudogenic. Donor age, sex, ethnicity and CMV serostatus were collected together with the repertoire data. A later genetic analysis used genome-wide SNP genotypes for about three fifths of the 666 donors, treating that subset as a discovery cohort. All discovery cohort repertoires had been generated using a single sequencing platform. Class I and class II HLA loci were covered by the typing at four-digit resolution. The number of typed donors differed by locus: about 620-640 for A, B, C, DRB1 and DQB1; roughly 510 for DQA1; roughly 600 for DPA1; and some 430 for DPB1. Roughly 5 DR-DQ haplotypes were handled as single units for association and clustering, since linkage in the cohort was strong. On average, roughly 250,000 unique TCR beta nucleotide sequences were sequenced per donor among 300 to 500 genotyped donors of the cohort, with roughly 19% of those sequences being non-productive. Overall study results and their limits: In both the original and validation cohorts, the classifier was reported to diagnose cytomegalovirus status with high specificity and sensitivity. In a later analysis, HLA-associated TCR beta chains were found to be more clonally expanded and to have lower generation probabilities than equally common non-associated chains. A further reported finding was that TCR beta sequences accurately predicted the HLA-A and HLA-B alleles for most subjects in the first cohort. Because counts were too low, some 17 rarely observed V segments, including chromosome 9 orphons, were left out of the earlier analysis of 587 of the donors. The study listed 150 to 200 TCR beta chains as associated with cytomegalovirus. While some public TCRs were present in many individuals, most TCR sequences turned up only very rarely across donors. Some IMGT-functional V segments, including TRBV6-2 and TRBV6-3, could not be distinguished by the 87-base-pair reads and were therefore excluded. A later analysis reported that several top co-occurrence clusters appeared linked to parvovirus B19, influenza, CMV and Epstein-Barr virus. Most CMV-associated TCR beta chains appeared to be HLA-restricted in a later analysis, and the HLA associations seemed to be driven largely by CMV exposure. The presence/absence analyses assumed that sequencing depth was roughly uniform across donors, and that assumption may not be true. In vitro tests confirmed that three of the cytomegalovirus-associated TCR beta chains recognize cytomegalovirus antigens. Broadly in line with IMGT annotations, most TCR beta V segments showed up in productive rearrangements about 87% or about 30% of the time in an earlier analysis of 450 to 600 of the donors. Because some donors lacked HLA typing at each locus, the association tests relied only on the typed subset. The authors suggested that the approach could potentially be generalized to other disease states and immunological phenotypes. An association between a missense DCLRE1C variant and V-gene and J-gene trimming of TCR beta chains was found in a later genetic analysis and replicated in an independent cohort. For the cohort, immune exposure information was limited to CMV serostatus. According to a later analysis, TCR association rates differed among HLA loci, with DRB1 alleles showing the most associated TCRs and HLA-C alleles showing the fewest. Assigning TCR associations to individual alleles was difficult when HLA alleles, especially DR and DQ, strongly co-occurred. Linkage disequilibrium might explain the correlated functional status among segregating V segments, but an unknown experimental factor could not be excluded. This cohort had only TCR beta chains sequenced, and the lack of alpha or paired-chain data limited which features could be detected. Specific HLA alleles were associated with 15,000 to 20,000 TCR beta sequences at a false discovery rate of 0.05 in a later analysis. A later genetic analysis reported fewer N-insertions in productive TCRs among donors in an Asian-associated ancestry cluster than the roughly 620-donor mean. A cluster of highly shared sequence variants was judged likely to be a technical artifact of the sequencing pipeline.

Libraries were constructed by the immunoSEQ multiplex PCR assay. A mixture of 60 forward primers for TCR Vbeta segments and 13 reverse primers for TCR Jbeta segments was used in the multiplex PCR. Amplification of the CDR3 region of rearranged TCR beta genes was performed with a multiplex PCR assay on genomic DNA. The Illumina HiSeq System was used to sequence the amplified TCR beta libraries as 87-base-pair reads. Turning to the authors' computational methods: Across the 670 or so repertoires, a later analysis counted 80 million or so unique TCR beta chains, around 11 million of which were shared by at least two donors. Raw reads were error-corrected and collapsed into unique sequences by a nearest-neighbor algorithm in which closely related sequences were merged to remove PCR and sequencing errors. V, D and J gene segments were assigned by aligning CDR3 sequences to IMGT reference sequences. Each retained sequence needed at least a six-nucleotide match to both a V gene segment and a J gene segment. Rearrangements were called productive when the CDR3 lacked stop codons and stayed in frame with V and J; all others were non-productive. Following IMGT convention, CDR3 was defined as the stretch from the second conserved V-encoded cysteine up to the conserved J-encoded phenylalanine. The earlier analysis of some 550 of the donors excluded any sequence lacking an unambiguous match to a single V gene segment. An earlier analysis of 587 of the donors called V segments functional above 56.7% productive rearrangements and segregating when the between-donor standard deviation exceeded 5%. A statistical classification framework was built to diagnose cytomegalovirus status from the catalog of TCR beta chain sequences. V and J gene assignment, in a later analysis, came from comparing TCR nucleotide sequences with IMGT/GENE-DB human TR gene sequences. A later analysis assigned CDR3 sequences and most-parsimonious VDJ recombination scenarios with the TCRdist pipeline. In a later analysis, every TCR beta chain was defined by the combination of its CDR3 amino acid sequence and its V-gene family, and reads without a unique V-gene family were dropped. In a later analysis, a few hundred highly shared, low-generation-probability nucleotide sequences were removed to address suspected cross-contamination and a sequencing artifact. For each public chain, a later analysis derived a clonal expansion index from normalized ranks of inferred template counts within each repertoire. In a later analysis, generation probabilities were computed with a VDJ recombination model fitted to out-of-frame rearrangements, and the resulting probabilities were checked against IGoR. Hypergeometric tests were used in a later analysis to score TCR-TCR, TCR-HLA and TCR-CMV co-occurrence, with a repertoire-size bias correction applied to the TCR pairs. In a later analysis, false discovery rates were estimated by permuting HLA or CMV assignments 20 times. In a later analysis, co-occurring TCRs were grouped using DBSCAN, and TCRdist sequence similarity was added for clustering within HLA-allele-positive subsets. Repertoires with fewer than 30,000 or more than 120,000 public chains, plus five repertoires with anomalous nucleotide sharing, were excluded from co-occurrence clustering. The table was pulled from immuneACCESS by TCRdb, which kept in-frame rearrangements only. Such tables lose some clones; where checked, under half of the loss comes from unresolved V genes, and the rest has no known cause. V, J and clone size are taken as reported in that table, and D and trimming were inferred from the DNA itself. This sample gives approximately 170,000 clones in total; roughly two thirds of them show up just once. Together, the top ten hold 2.8% of the sample.

Details on this clone: The clone's antigen remains unknown. An end of the junction differs from the germline gene, which may be a read error.

There are 13 amino acids in the CDR3, from cysteine to phenylalanine inclusive. The only DNA kept is the CDR3, 39 bases in frame from the first base. Based on the germline V gene, the CDR1 and CDR2 sequences are SGDLS and YYNGEE. In total, approximately 610 healthy bone marrow donors made up the cohort. At the time of sampling, every cohort member was nominally healthy, though immune exposures that went unrecorded were likely present. The donor was CMV seropositive and was included in the group of almost 300 seropositive cohort members. A peripheral blood sample was provided by each donor, and peripheral blood mononuclear cells were used for TCR beta sequencing. The Qiagen DNeasy Blood Extraction Kit was used to extract genomic DNA from the blood cell samples.

This TCR came from a woman between 35 and 50 years old in good health and CMV-seropositive. The sequence joins TRBV9 to TRBJ1-2; too little of a D gene remains to name it. Sequencing was done on a sample of PBMCs. The CDR3 protein is CASSVDFTAIIFF. The nucleotide sequence reads TGTGCCAGCAGCGTAGATTTCACTGCCATTATATTCTTC.